Listed below are T cell receptor beta chains from one sample, sequenced in a study of T cell responses to AZD1222 COVID-19 vaccine. Assay used: immunoSEQ multiplex PCR; TCRdb lists only in-frame clones, some missing. The sample consists of roughly 170,000 clones, about 90% of them appearing once. Material: peripheral blood, obtained on day 0 of AZD1222 vaccination. Source of these receptors: an adult in good health. CDR3s include the opening cysteine and the closing phenylalanine or tryptophan. The D gene is left open where the match is weak. Only part of the rows carry a size: once, few, many, or a class if the clone is expanded.

J gene | clone size | D gene | V gene | CDR3 DNA | CDR3 protein
TRBJ2-5 | NA | TRBD2 | TRBV9 | TGTGCCAGCACCCCTAGCGGGTGGGAAGAGACCCAGTACTTC | CASTPSGWEETQYF
TRBJ1-2 | NA | NA | TRBV6-5 | TGTGCCAGCAGTTACTCGACGAGTGTAGCTTATGGCTACACCTTC | CASSYSTSVAYGYTF
TRBJ1-3 | NA | NA | TRBV4-1 | TGCGCCAGCAGCCAAGGATCAAACCGCATATATTTT | CASSQGSNRIYF
TRBJ2-7 | few | NA | TRBV30 | TGTGCCTGGAGTGTATCGGACAGCGGAGAGCAGTACTTC | CAWSVSDSGEQYF
TRBJ1-6 | NA | NA | TRBV28 | TGTGCCAGTCACAAAGCCGGAGATAATTCACCCCTCCACTTT | CASHKAGDNSPLHF
TRBJ2-7 | NA | NA | TRBV6-9 | TGTGCCAGCAGTTTGACACCCTCCTACGAGCAGTACTTC | CASSLTPSYEQYF
TRBJ1-2 | NA | NA | TRBV28 | TGTGCCAGCAGCCCTCGGAGGGGTGGTGGCTACACCTTC | CASSPRRGGGYTF
TRBJ1-2 | NA | NA | TRBV4-2 | TGTGCCAGCAGCCAAGATTGGCGGGTTCTGAGGGATGATGGCTACACCTTC | CASSQDWRVLRDDGYTF
TRBJ1-6 | NA | NA | TRBV2 | TGTGCCAGCAGTCCCGGGATAGGGTCACCCCTCCACTTT | CASSPGIGSPLHF
TRBJ2-1 | NA | NA | TRBV9 | TGTGCCAGCAGCGTAGTGCTAGGGGGTAAGCAGTTCTTC | CASSVVLGGKQFF
TRBJ2-2 | NA | NA | TRBV2 | TGTGCCAGCGGGGGGGCCGTTAGGACCGGGGAGCTGTTTTTT | CASGGAVRTGELFF
TRBJ1-2 | NA | NA | TRBV11-2 | TGTGCCAGCAGCGCATCCACCGTCGGGAGCTATGGCTACACCTTC | CASSASTVGSYGYTF
TRBJ1-5 | NA | NA | TRBV7-2 | TGTGCCAGCAGCTTAGTGGGGCAGGTGAATCAGCCCCAGCATTTT | CASSLVGQVNQPQHF
TRBJ2-5 | NA | NA | TRBV19 | TGTGCCAGTAGTAGAACTAGGGACAGTCGGGGGAGGGAGACCCAGTACTTC | CASSRTRDSRGRETQYF
TRBJ1-2 | NA | TRBD1 | TRBV3-1/TRBV3-2 | TGTGCCAGCAGCCAAGAAGGGGACAGGCTTAACTATGGCTACACCTTC | CASSQEGDRLNYGYTF
TRBJ2-5 | NA | NA | TRBV7-3 | TGTGCCAGCAGCTTATGGGGATTGAGCCAAGAGACCCAGTACTTC | CASSLWGLSQETQYF
TRBJ2-7 | NA | NA | TRBV11-3 | TGTGCCAGCAGCCCAAGGGGGTTAGGCGAGCAGTACTTC | CASSPRGLGEQYF
TRBJ2-7 | NA | NA | TRBV28 | TGTGCCAGCAGGGCGATTACAGCTCCTAATTCCTACGAGCAGTACTTC | CASRAITAPNSYEQYF
TRBJ1-3 | NA | NA | TRBV7-2 | TGTGCCAGCAGCTTAGGGGCCCAAACCTCTGGAAACACCATATATTTT | CASSLGAQTSGNTIYF
TRBJ1-4 | NA | TRBD1 | TRBV30 | TGTGCCTGGAACAGGGGGCGTGTGGAAAAACTGTTTTTT | CAWNRGRVEKLFF
TRBJ1-5 | NA | NA | TRBV2 | TGTGCCAGCACTGAGGGGGGACCGAGACAGCCCCAGCATTTT | CASTEGGPRQPQHF
TRBJ1-1 | NA | NA | TRBV28 | TGTGCCAGCAGTCCCCTTTTGATGGGCTATGAAGCTTTCTTT | CASSPLLMGYEAFF
TRBJ1-1 | NA | NA | TRBV28 | TGTGCCAGCAGTCCGTCCTGGGGGGGGGCGTTGAACACTGAAGCTTTCTTT | CASSPSWGGALNTEAFF
TRBJ2-2 | NA | NA | TRBV28 | TGTGCCAGCAGTTTAGATCCCCCTGGCAGGTTGAACACCGGGGAGCTGTTTTTT | CASSLDPPGRLNTGELFF
TRBJ2-7 | NA | NA | TRBV14 | TGTGCCAGCAGCCAAGAGTTTAGGCCATCCAATTATTACTCCTACGAGCAGTACTTC | CASSQEFRPSNYYSYEQYF
TRBJ2-2 | NA | NA | TRBV7-9 | TGTGCCAGCAGCTTTTCCGACACCGGGGAGCTGTTTTTT | CASSFSDTGELFF
TRBJ2-5 | NA | NA | TRBV5-1 | TGCGCCAGCAGCTTACGGGGGAGGGGGCAAGAGACCCAGTACTTC | CASSLRGRGQETQYF
TRBJ2-1 | NA | TRBD2 | TRBV5-1 | TGCGCCAGCAGCTTGGGAACTAGCGGGAGCTCAAATGAGCAGTTCTTC | CASSLGTSGSSNEQFF
TRBJ1-2 | NA | TRBD1 | TRBV19 | TGTGCCAGTAGTACGGGACAGGGGCTGCCCTATGGCTACACCTTC | CASSTGQGLPYGYTF
TRBJ1-2 | NA | TRBD1 | TRBV27 | TGTGCCAGCAGTCCCGGACAGGGATACTATGGCTACACCTTC | CASSPGQGYYGYTF
TRBJ2-3 | NA | NA | TRBV20-1 | TGCAGTGCCGAGAGGGGAGATACGCAGTATTTT | CSAERGDTQYF
TRBJ1-2 | once | NA | TRBV6-2/TRBV6-3 | TGTGCCAGCAGTACCCGACCGAGTTTCTATGGCTACACCTTC | CASSTRPSFYGYTF
TRBJ2-7 | NA | TRBD2 | TRBV14 | TGTGCCAGCACCTCGGGGAGGGCCTACGAGCAGTACTTC | CASTSGRAYEQYF
TRBJ1-2 | NA | NA | TRBV28 | TGTGCCAGCAGTTTGAGAGACAGCCCTAACTATGGCTACACCTTC | CASSLRDSPNYGYTF
TRBJ2-3 | NA | TRBD2 | TRBV7-7 | TGTGCTAGCAGCGCCAGACTAGCGGGGGCAGATACGCAGTATTTT | CASSARLAGADTQYF
TRBJ1-4 | NA | NA | TRBV11-2 | TGTGCCAGCAGCTTCACTCGGGGGGATGAAAAACTGTTTTTT | CASSFTRGDEKLFF
TRBJ2-7 | NA | TRBD1 | TRBV19 | TGTGCCAGTACCCCCGGGACAGGGGTGTACGAGCAGTACTTC | CASTPGTGVYEQYF
TRBJ1-4 | once | NA | TRBV7-9 | TGTGCCAGCAGCTTAGTTCGCGTCACAACTAATGAAAAACTGTTTTTT | CASSLVRVTTNEKLFF
TRBJ2-7 | few | NA | TRBV28 | TGTGCCAGCAGTCCACTAAGCATGGTAGGAATCTACGAGCAGTACTTC | CASSPLSMVGIYEQYF
TRBJ2-7 | NA | NA | TRBV6-2/TRBV6-3 | TGTGCCAGCAGTTTAGCCCCTATCTACGAGCAGTACTTC | CASSLAPIYEQYF
TRBJ1-5 | NA | TRBD1 | TRBV7-2 | TGTGCCAGCAGCTTAAATTCACAGGGGTATCAGCCCCAGCATTTT | CASSLNSQGYQPQHF